The 24 T cell receptor beta chains below all came from one sample that was sequenced in a study of shared clonotypes between healthy human individuals. The repertoire was sequenced with immunoSEQ multiplex PCR; TCRdb's copy has only in-frame clones and lacks some. The sample records a few million clones, 85% to 95% being singletons. Sequencing was done on a sample of naive CD4+ T cells from PBMCs. Regarding subset: CD45RA+ positively selected. These receptors all stem from a man aged 18 to 29 in good health. Some clones in this sample may be carry-over from other donors' samples.

This chain links TRBV28 with TRBJ1-1; D is unresolved. Germline assignment: CDR1 MDHEN and CDR2 SYDVKM. The V end lost 2 bases, the J end lost 10 bases, and 11 bases lay between the germline ends. CDR3 size: 12 residues. The CDR3 here is CASSLTGPRAFF. The CDR3 DNA reads TGTGCCAGCAGTTTAACTGGGCCCCGAGCTTTCTTT.

The V call is TRBV25-1, the J call TRBJ2-1; no clear D gene. This CDR3 spans 13 amino acids. Trimming took 1 base from V and 9 from J, leaving 10 bases between them. Germline assignment: CDR1 MGHDK and CDR2 SYGVNS. The CDR3 DNA sequence: TGTGCCAGCAGTGAATTAAGGCCCAGTGAGCAGTTCTTC. Translation gives CASSELRPSEQFF.

This sequence joins TRBV9 and TRBJ1-4, with D maybe TRBD1 (6 bases). In germline, CDR1 is SGDLS, CDR2 YYNGEE. Trimming removed 4 bases at V and 8 bases at J, with 18 bases between. The length of the CDR3 is 15 residues. The CDR3 loop is CASSTHRARKEKLFF. The CDR3, as DNA: TGTGCCAGCAGCACCCACAGGGCCCGAAAGGAAAAACTGTTTTTT.

V usage is TRBV5-4 and J usage is TRBJ1-3, with a possible D match to TRBD1 (6 bases). With 3 bases removed from V and 2 bases from J, the gap between germline ends came to 9 bases. Per germline, CDR1 SGHNT and CDR2 YYREEE (reference sequence). The CDR3 sequence is 14 residues long. CDR3 region: CASSSWTAGNTIYF. Here the CDR3 DNA reads TGTGCCAGCAGCTCCTGGACAGCTGGAAACACCATATATTTT.

The chain joins TRBV4-2 to TRBJ1-1; 9 bases line up with TRBD1. Germline assignment: CDR1 LGHNA and CDR2 YNFKEQ. The trim removed 4 bases at V and 1 base at J, leaving 4 bases unmatched. The CDR3 extends over 15 amino acids. The CDR3 protein is CASSRDRGANTEAFF. The CDR3 coding sequence is TGTGCCAGCAGCCGAGACAGGGGGGCGAACACTGAAGCTTTCTTT.

The J gene is TRBJ1-3, the V gene TRBV9, with 9 bases identical to TRBD1. The ends lost 3 bases at V and 0 bases at J; junction bases unmatched: 1. The germline CDR1 and CDR2 sequences are SGDLS and YYNGEE. The length of the CDR3 is 15 residues. CDR3 region: CASSGTGDSGNTIYF. The CDR3 DNA follows: TGTGCCAGCAGCGGGACAGGGGACTCTGGAAACACCATATATTTT.

The chain has TRBV9 and TRBJ1-4, with D tentatively TRBD1 (5 bases). V was trimmed by 3 bases and J by 4 bases, leaving 7 bases between them. The germline V gene has CDR1 SGDLS and CDR2 YYNGEE. The CDR3 totals 13 residues. CDR3 in amino acids: CASSGGNNEKLFF. The CDR3 bases are TGTGCCAGCAGCGGGGGGAATAATGAAAAACTGTTTTTT. Drawing the rest from reference TRBV9 and TRBJ1-4, the complete variable domain is DSGVTQTPKHLITATGQRVTLRCSPRSGDLSVYWYQQSLDQGLQFLIQYYNGEERAKGNILERFSAQQFPDLHSELNLSSLELGDSALYFCASSGGNNEKLFFGSGTQLSVL.

The genes are TRBV11-3 and TRBJ2-5, with TRBD1 identical over 7 bases. The CDR3 is 15 amino acids. CDR1 SGHNT and CDR2 YENEEA come from the germline V gene. Trimming took 2 bases from V and 5 from J; bases not matched to a gene: 8. The CDR3 sequence is CASSLIRGLGETQYF. CDR3 DNA sequence: TGTGCCAGCAGCTTAATTAGGGGGCTCGGGGAGACCCAGTACTTC.

The V gene is TRBV5-1, the J gene TRBJ2-5; D is undetermined. V dropped 2 bases and J dropped 6 bases, with 20 bases sitting between them. The CDR3 totals 16 residues. Germline CDR1 SGHRS, CDR2 YFSETQ. The CDR3 DNA sequence: TGCGCCAGCAGCTTAGCAGTCCTAACGCCGGCGAAGACCCAGTACTTC. Protein: CASSLAVLTPAKTQYF.

The J gene is TRBJ2-3, the V gene TRBV5-1; D gene unclear. CDR1 and CDR2 from the germline V gene are SGHRS and YFSETQ. V lost 0 bases and J lost 4, with 9 bases in between. The CDR3 length is 14 residues. CDR3 coding DNA: TGCGCCAGCAGCTTGGGGGGTGGCCCAGATACGCAGTATTTT. It codes for CASSLGGGPDTQYF.

The chain carries TRBV28 and TRBJ2-7; TRBD1 matches 9 bases. The CDR3 contains 16 residues. Per germline, CDR1 MDHEN and CDR2 SYDVKM. The V and J ends lost 0 bases and 2 bases, in that order; junction bases with no gene match: 5. The CDR3 spells CASSLWGQGGTYEQYF. In DNA, the CDR3 is TGTGCCAGCAGTTTATGGGGACAGGGAGGAACCTACGAGCAGTACTTC. The full variable domain, rest sourced from reference TRBV28 and TRBJ2-7, is DVKVTQSSRYLVKRTGEKVFLECVQDMDHENMFWYRQDPGLGLRLIYFSYDVKMKEKGDIPEGYSVSREKKERFSLILESASTNQTSMYLCASSLWGQGGTYEQYFGPGTRLTVT.

Concerning this clone: The sample contains more than one DNA sequence encoding this CDR3. The V gene is TRBV30, the J gene TRBJ1-2; no firm D call. Germline CDR1 GTSNPN, CDR2 SVGIG (reference sequence). V was cut by 0 bases and J by 6 bases, with 8 bases left in between. The CDR3 is made up of 12 amino acids. CDR3 bases: TGTGCCTGGAGTGTTTCGGGTGATGGCTACACCTTC. It codes for CAWSVSGDGYTF.

V gene TRBV7-2 combines with J gene TRBJ2-7, with 7 bases matching TRBD2. With V trimmed by 5 bases and J by 4 bases, 8 bases remained unmatched. The CDR3 totals 14 residues. Germline CDR1 and CDR2: SGHTA and FQGNSA. The CDR3 loop reads CASSVLGGGYEQYF. In nucleotides, the CDR3 is TGTGCCAGCAGCGTTTTGGGCGGGGGTTACGAGCAGTACTTC.

The gene calls are TRBV4-3 and TRBJ1-1; 10 nucleotides match TRBD1. Losses at the gene ends were 4 bases for V and 7 bases for J; bases not matched to a gene: 6. Germline V gene sequence: CDR1 LGHNA, CDR2 YSLEER. CDR3 length: 14 amino acids. CDR3 sequence: CASSRGQGVNEAFF. CDR3 sequence (DNA): TGCGCCAGCAGCCGAGGACAGGGGGTCAATGAAGCTTTCTTT.

The chain combines TRBV29-1 with TRBJ2-3, with 8 bases that match TRBD1. V shed 5 bases and J 1 base; nucleotides not matched to a gene: 5. This CDR3 spans 14 amino acids. Germline loops: CDR1 SQVTM, CDR2 ANQGSEA. The CDR3 protein is CSVQQGDRTDTQYF. Written as DNA, the CDR3 is TGCAGCGTTCAACAGGGGGACCGCACAGATACGCAGTATTTT.

This chain joins TRBV7-9 and TRBJ2-7; tentatively, D is TRBD1 (6 bases). V gave up 5 bases and J gave up 13 bases, with 27 bases separating them. From germline, CDR1 is SEHNR and CDR2 FQNEAQ (reference sequence). CDR3 length: 15 amino acids. DNA for the CDR3: TGTGCCAGCAGCCCGGCAACAGGGAAGGGCCAAACCTCTTACTTC. It yields the protein CASSPATGKGQTSYF.

J is TRBJ2-3 and V is TRBV11-2; 13 bases line up with TRBD2. With V trimmed by 5 bases and J by 3 bases, 11 bases remained unmatched. The CDR3 loop spans 18 amino acids. The germline gives CDR1 SGHAT, CDR2 FQNNGV. In nucleotides, the CDR3 is TGTGCCAGCAGCCTGACCCGAACGACTAGCGGGAGGACAGATACGCAGTATTTT. Residues: CASSLTRTTSGRTDTQYF.

A single count supports this clone. The CDR3 region is CASSAQGTPNTGELFF. CDR3 coding DNA: TGTGCCAGCAGCGCACAGGGGACTCCGAACACCGGGGAGCTGTTTTTT. V gene TRBV9 combines with J gene TRBJ2-2; D might be TRBD1 (7 bases). This CDR3 is built from 16 residues. Per germline, CDR1 SGDLS and CDR2 YYNGEE. Deletions cut 3 bases from V and 0 bases from J, with 12 bases between. Combining the CDR3 with reference TRBV9 and TRBJ2-2 gives the whole variable domain DSGVTQTPKHLITATGQRVTLRCSPRSGDLSVYWYQQSLDQGLQFLIQYYNGEERAKGNILERFSAQQFPDLHSELNLSSLELGDSALYFCASSAQGTPNTGELFFGEGSRLTVL.

The chain carries TRBV7-9 and TRBJ1-1; a weak D match, TRBD1 (6 bases). This CDR3 has 15 amino acids. Germline V gene data show CDR1 as SEHNR and CDR2 as FQNEAQ (reference sequence). V dropped 3 bases and J dropped 0 bases, with 11 bases sitting between them. CDR3 residues: CASSLYRAMNTEAFF. CDR3 coding DNA: TGTGCCAGCAGCTTGTACAGGGCGATGAACACTGAAGCTTTCTTT.

In the case of this clone: Different DNA sequences within this sample yield the same CDR3. The V call is TRBV14, the J call TRBJ1-2; TRBD1 matches 9 bases. CDR3 size: 13 residues. The germline CDR1 and CDR2 sequences are SGHDN and FVKESK. J was trimmed by 8 bases and V by 4 bases; bases with no gene match: 5. The CDR3 protein is CASSLRQGEGYTF. The CDR3 DNA is TGTGCCAGCAGCCTCCGACAGGGGGAAGGCTACACCTTC.

The CDR3 nucleotides are TGTGCCAGCAGGTATAGCAGGATTAGCACAGATACGCAGTATTTT. Translating it yields CASRYSRISTDTQYF. The chain has TRBV6-5 and TRBJ2-3; D uncertain. Germline values: CDR1 MNHEY, CDR2 SVGAGI. The length of the CDR3 is 15 residues. V lost 6 bases and J 0 bases, leaving 13 bases between the germline ends.

V and J are TRBV2 and TRBJ2-5, with 7 bases identical to TRBD1. The V gene's germline CDR1 is SNHLY and CDR2 FYNNEI. Trimming at V came to 6 bases and at J to 5 bases, leaving 3 bases not matched to a gene. The CDR3 covers 12 residues. CDR3 DNA sequence: TGTGCCAGCAGCGAGACAGGGGAGACCCAGTACTTC. As protein: CASSETGETQYF. The full variable domain, with the rest looked up from reference TRBV2 and TRBJ2-5, is EPEVTQTPSHQVTQMGQEVILRCVPISNHLYFYWYRQILGQKVEFLVSFYNNEISEKSEIFDDQFSVERPDGSNFTLKIRSTKLEDSAMYFCASSETGETQYFGPGTRLLVL.

This chain uses TRBV14 with TRBJ2-1, with a weak D call TRBD1 (5 bases). The CDR3 totals 13 residues. The V end was cut by 0 bases, the J end by 12 bases, with 12 bases between. Germline V lookup: CDR1 SGHDN, CDR2 FVKESK. In DNA, the CDR3 is TGTGCCAGCAGCCAAGATCTGGGGCCGCTGCAGTTCTTC. This gives the protein CASSQDLGPLQFF.

The J gene is TRBJ2-7, the V gene TRBV5-1; D is possibly TRBD1 (7 bases). The CDR3 runs to 15 residues. The germline V gene encodes CDR1 SGHRS and CDR2 YFSETQ. V lost 4 bases and J 2 bases, leaving 16 bases between the germline ends. In DNA form, the CDR3 reads TGCGCCAGCAGCCCGACAGGGACTGCGGCCTACGAGCAGTACTTC. It codes for CASSPTGTAAYEQYF.